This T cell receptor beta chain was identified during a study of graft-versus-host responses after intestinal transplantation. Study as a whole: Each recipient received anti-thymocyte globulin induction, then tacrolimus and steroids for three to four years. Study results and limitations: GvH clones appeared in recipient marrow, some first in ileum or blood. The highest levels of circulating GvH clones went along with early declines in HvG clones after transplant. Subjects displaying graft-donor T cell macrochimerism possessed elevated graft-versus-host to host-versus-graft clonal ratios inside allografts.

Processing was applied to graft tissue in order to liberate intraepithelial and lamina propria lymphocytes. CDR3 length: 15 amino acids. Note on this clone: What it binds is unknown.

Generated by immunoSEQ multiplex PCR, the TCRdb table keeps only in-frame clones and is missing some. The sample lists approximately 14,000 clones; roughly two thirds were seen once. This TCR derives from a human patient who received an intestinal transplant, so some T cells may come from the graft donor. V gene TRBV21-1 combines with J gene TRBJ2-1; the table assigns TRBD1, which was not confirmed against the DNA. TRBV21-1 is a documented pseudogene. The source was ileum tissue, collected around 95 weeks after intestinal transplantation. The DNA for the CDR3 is TGTGCCAGCAGCAAGTGCTCGGACAGCTACAATGAGCAGTTCTTC. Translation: CASSKCSDSYNEQFF.